These 30 T cell receptor beta chains were sequenced from one sample in a study of CD8+CD57+ T cells in acquired aplastic anemia. By flow cytometry, patients selected for sequencing had shown an expansion of CD8+CD57+ cells. Genomic DNA templated the TCR beta VDJ and CDR3 profiling. TCRdb recomputed calls from the reads with MiXCR, one row per CDR3 protein. This table holds 150,000 to 180,000 distinct CDR3 sequences, approximately 52% found once. The sequencing input was sorted CD4+, CD8+, or CD8+CD57+ T cells (not recorded which) from PBMCs. Every receptor here comes from a human donor with aplastic anemia.

The J gene is TRBJ2-1, the V gene TRBV24-1; no firm D call. From germline, CDR1 is KGHDR and CDR2 SFDVKD. CDR3 size: 16 residues. The V gene lost 5 bases and the J gene lost 5 bases, with 18 bases spanning the gap. CDR3 in amino acids: CATSARGWYANNEQFF. CDR3 bases: TGTGCCACCAGTGCCCGTGGGTGGTACGCGAACAATGAGCAGTTCTTC.

This clonotype was seen more than once but under ten times. V usage is TRBV12-3 or TRBV12-4 and J usage is TRBJ1-2, with a tentative D call TRBD1 (5 bases). V was pared by 7 bases and J by 5 bases, with 14 bases between. The CDR3 runs 13 residues. CDR3: CASTLGTGYGYTF. CDR3 coding DNA: TGTGCCAGCACCCTCGGGACGGGGTATGGCTACACCTTC.

This clonotype was picked up one time. The rearrangement joins TRBV9 to TRBJ2-3; D gene ambiguous. There are 12 residues in the CDR3. From germline, CDR1 is SGDLS and CDR2 YYNGEE. Trimming cost V 2 bases and J 4 bases, with 5 bases left between them. DNA for the CDR3: TGTGCCAGCAGCGTGGACGCAGATACGCAGTATTTT. This translates into CASSVDADTQYF. The full variable domain, with the rest looked up from reference TRBV9 and TRBJ2-3, is DSGVTQTPKHLITATGQRVTLRCSPRSGDLSVYWYQQSLDQGLQFLIQYYNGEERAKGNILERFSAQQFPDLHSELNLSSLELGDSALYFCASSVDADTQYFGPGTRLTVL.

This chain joins TRBV20-1 and TRBJ2-3, with D uncertain. The CDR3 runs to 13 residues. Trimming took 4 bases from V and 0 from J, leaving 8 bases between them. The germline V gene encodes CDR1 DFQATT and CDR2 SNEGSKA (reference sequence). The CDR3 bases are TGCAGTGCTAAGTGGCCAAGCACAGATACGCAGTATTTT. It yields the protein CSAKWPSTDTQYF.

This clonotype was detected a few times. This chain uses TRBV19 with TRBJ1-5; D gene uncertain. V was cut by 1 base and J by 6 bases, with 7 bases left in between. The germline CDR1 and CDR2 sequences are LNHDA and SQIVND (reference sequence). The CDR3 covers 13 residues. The CDR3: CASSIAPAQPQHF. The CDR3 bases are TGTGCCAGTAGTATAGCTCCGGCTCAGCCCCAGCATTTT. Full variable domain (outside the CDR3, taken from reference TRBV19 and TRBJ1-5): DGGITQSPKYLFRKEGQNVTLSCEQNLNHDAMYWYRQDPGQGLRLIYYSQIVNDFQKGDIAEGYSVSREKKESFPLTVTSAQKNPTAFYLCASSIAPAQPQHFGDGTRLSIL.

This chain connects TRBV19 to TRBJ2-7; either TRBD1 or TRBD2 may supply D (5 bases each). The CDR3 is made up of 13 amino acids. With 3 bases removed from V and 3 bases from J, the gap between germline ends came to 9 bases. CDR1 and CDR2 (germline): LNHDA, SQIVND (reference sequence). CDR3 amino acids: CASSISGSYEQYF. As DNA, the CDR3 is TGTGCCAGTAGTATCTCAGGGAGCTACGAGCAGTACTTC.

Of note for this clonotype: This may be a read error: a much more frequent sequence differs by one nucleotide. This chain links TRBV6-5 with TRBJ2-1; D is tentatively TRBD1 or TRBD2 (5 bases each). The V end lost 2 bases, the J end lost 10 bases, and 18 bases lay between the germline ends. Germline lookup yields CDR1 MNHEY and CDR2 SVGAGI. The CDR3 sequence is 15 residues long. The CDR3 bases are TGTGCCAGCAGTTACGAGGAAGAGGGGCGGAAGGAGCAGTTCTTC. This encodes CASSYEEEGRKEQFF.

Concerning this clonotype: Being one base from a much bigger clone, this may be a read error. The V call is TRBV13, the J call TRBJ1-3; TRBD1 matches at 8 bases. The CDR3 sequence is 18 residues long. The germline gives CDR1 PRHDT, CDR2 FYEKMQ (reference sequence). CDR3 nucleotide sequence: TGTGCCAGCAGTAATACAGGGGGGCACCTTGAGGCTGGAAGCACCATATATTTT. Its protein is CASSNTGGHLEAGSTIYF.

Concerning this clonotype: The CDR3 does not end in the conserved phenylalanine or tryptophan, so this is likely a read error. The CDR3 protein is CASSDLGGGELFS. The CDR3 DNA sequence: TGTGCCAGCAGTGATCTGGGGGGCGGGGAGCTGTTTTCT. V is TRBV10-3 and J is TRBJ2-2; maybe TRBD2 (6 bases). Germline CDR1 reads ENHRY; CDR2 reads SYGVKD. This CDR3 region has 13 residues.

This clonotype turned up a few times. The rearrangement uses TRBV10-3 and TRBJ1-1; 8 bases line up with TRBD1. J was trimmed by 0 bases and V by 1 base; bases with no gene match: 7. Looked up from germline, CDR1 is ENHRY and CDR2 is SYGVKD. This CDR3 comprises 17 residues. The CDR3 DNA reads TGTGCCATCAGTGAGTTTGCAGGGGGCTTCATGAACACTGAAGCTTTCTTT. This sequence encodes CAISEFAGGFMNTEAFF.

This chain uses TRBV7-2 with TRBJ1-2; D perhaps matches TRBD1 (5 bases). V lost 1 base and J lost 7, with 13 bases in between. The CDR3 consists of 14 residues. Per the germline V gene, CDR1 is SGHTA and CDR2 is FQGNSA. The CDR3 DNA reads TGTGCCAGCAGCTTAGACAGGTCCATGGGTGGCTACACCTTC. It specifies CASSLDRSMGGYTF.

The chain links TRBV10-3 to TRBJ2-7; TRBD1 might be the D (6 bases). V was pared by 2 bases and J by 2 bases, with 10 bases between. This CDR3 has 14 amino acids. Germline V gives CDR1 ENHRY, CDR2 SYGVKD. DNA of the CDR3: TGTGCCATCAGTGAGAGGTCAGGGGCCTACGAGCAGTACTTC. Translation: CAISERSGAYEQYF.

The chain is built from TRBV15 and TRBJ1-5; TRBD1 is a possible D gene (5 bases). Trimming cost V 0 bases and J 4 bases, with 7 bases left between them. The CDR3 length is 14 residues. Looked up from germline, CDR1 is LNHNV and CDR2 is YYDKDF (reference sequence). For the CDR3, the DNA is TGTGCCACCAGCAGAGAGGGGGGTAATCAGCCCCAGCATTTT. Encoded protein: CATSREGGNQPQHF.

The chain is built from TRBV7-8 and TRBJ2-1, with D unresolved. The CDR3 totals 12 residues. The ends were cut back, 5 bases at V and 7 bases at J, with 9 bases in the middle. Germline assignment: CDR1 SGHVS and CDR2 FQNEAQ. CDR3 sequence (DNA): TGTGCCAGCAGCACCCCCGGGAATGAGCAGTTCTTC. Its translation: CASSTPGNEQFF.

This chain connects TRBV13 to TRBJ2-2, with D perhaps TRBD1 (6 bases). The CDR3 spans 16 residues. V lost 1 base and J lost 0, with 9 bases in between. The germline gives CDR1 PRHDT, CDR2 FYEKMQ (reference sequence). The CDR3 loop reads CASSLDGQTNTGELFF. DNA of the CDR3: TGTGCCAGCAGCTTAGATGGACAGACGAACACCGGGGAGCTGTTTTTT.

This clonotype was picked up many times. The rearrangement links TRBV9 to TRBJ1-2; no clear D gene. Trimming took off 7 bases at V and 6 bases at J, with 4 bases between the two ends. The CDR3 loop spans 9 amino acids. Germline CDR1 and CDR2: SGDLS and YYNGEE. The CDR3 loop reads CASGDGYTF. The CDR3 DNA follows: TGTGCCAGCGGTGATGGCTACACCTTC. The full variable domain, in which reference TRBV9 and TRBJ1-2 provide the parts outside the CDR3, is DSGVTQTPKHLITATGQRVTLRCSPRSGDLSVYWYQQSLDQGLQFLIQYYNGEERAKGNILERFSAQQFPDLHSELNLSSLELGDSALYFCASGDGYTFGSGTRLTVV.

This rearrangement joins TRBV6-2 or TRBV6-3 to TRBJ2-1; 7 bases line up with TRBD2. J lost 2 bases, V lost 5 bases, and 9 bases had no gene match. The CDR3 is 16 amino acids. Germline CDR1 reads MNHEY; CDR2 reads SVGEGT. For the CDR3, the DNA is TGTGCCAGCAGTGCCCGGGACTATCCCACCTACAATGAGCAGTTCTTC. The encoded protein is CASSARDYPTYNEQFF.

The chain carries TRBV6-4 and TRBJ1-5; D unresolved. This CDR3 comprises 13 residues. The germline V gene encodes CDR1 MRHNA and CDR2 SNTAGT. V lost 2 bases and J 3 bases, leaving 5 bases between the germline ends. CDR3 protein: CASSDGFNQPQHF. CDR3 coding DNA: TGTGCCAGCAGTGACGGGTTCAATCAGCCCCAGCATTTT.

CDR3: CASRDPGLYEQYF. CDR3 nucleotides: TGTGCCAGCAGGGACCCGGGCCTATACGAGCAGTACTTC. The chain links TRBV6-1 to TRBJ2-7; D is ambiguous. The CDR3 runs to 13 residues. Germline values: CDR1 MNHNS, CDR2 SASEGT. The ends were cut back, 6 bases at V and 4 bases at J, with 13 bases in the middle.

The V and J genes are TRBV10-3 and TRBJ1-2, with TRBD1 matching over 7 bases. The germline V gene has CDR1 ENHRY and CDR2 SYGVKD. Trimming at V came to 6 bases and at J to 1 base, leaving 2 bases not matched to a gene. CDR3 size: 13 residues. CDR3 nucleotide sequence: TGTGCCATCAGGGGACAGAGTAACTATGGCTACACCTTC. This encodes CAIRGQSNYGYTF.

In this sample, this clonotype turned up many times. The chain combines TRBV5-6 with TRBJ2-7; possible D gene TRBD1, 6 bases. Germline loops: CDR1 SGHDT, CDR2 YYEEEE. The CDR3 runs 14 residues. The V and J ends lost 4 bases and 2 bases respectively, with 13 bases between them. The CDR3 DNA follows: TGTGCCAGCAGCCAACCGACAGGTCCCTACGAGCAGTACTTC. Protein product: CASSQPTGPYEQYF.

This clonotype was observed at least ten times. The V gene is TRBV14, the J gene TRBJ2-7, with 11 bases aligning to TRBD2. This CDR3 has 15 amino acids. From germline, CDR1 is SGHDN and CDR2 FVKESK. Trimming took 4 bases from V and 3 from J; bases not matched to a gene: 5. The CDR3 region is CASSLVAGGSYEQYF. CDR3 bases: TGTGCCAGCAGCCTAGTAGCGGGGGGGAGCTACGAGCAGTACTTC.

The count of this clonotype is one. The chain links TRBV7-9 to TRBJ2-5; D may be TRBD1 (5 bases). CDR1 and CDR2 from the germline V gene are SEHNR and FQNEAQ (reference sequence). This CDR3 has 13 amino acids. V lost 1 base and J 4 bases, leaving 7 bases between the germline ends. As DNA, the CDR3 is TGTGCCAGCAGCTTAGAGGGGATAGAGACCCAGTACTTC. It specifies CASSLEGIETQYF.

The V gene is TRBV20-1, the J gene TRBJ1-2, with D hard to call. Per germline, CDR1 DFQATT and CDR2 SNEGSKA (reference sequence). V was shortened by 4 bases and J by 0 bases, with 15 bases between the two germline ends. The length of the CDR3 is 15 residues. The CDR3 loop is CSAIFVTIANYGYTF. In DNA, the CDR3 is TGCAGTGCTATTTTCGTCACGATAGCTAACTATGGCTACACCTTC.

Comments on this clonotype: Lacking the conserved final phenylalanine or tryptophan, this CDR3 likely reflects a read error. The V and J genes are TRBV19 and TRBJ1-1, with 8 bases fitting TRBD1. The germline V gene encodes CDR1 LNHDA and CDR2 SQIVND (reference sequence). Trimming took 3 bases from V and 1 from J; bases not matched to a gene: 4. The CDR3 contains 15 residues. The CDR3 spells CASSIQGAGNTEAFI. CDR3 nucleotide sequence: TGTGCCAGTAGTATCCAGGGGGCAGGGAACACTGAAGCTTTCATT.

This clonotype has just a few counts. This chain uses TRBV9 with TRBJ1-1, with D perhaps matching TRBD1 (5 bases). The V end was cut by 0 bases, the J end by 4 bases, with 13 bases between. The germline gives CDR1 SGDLS, CDR2 YYNGEE. The CDR3 consists of 15 residues. The CDR3 spells CASSVVGQGGTEAFF. The CDR3 nucleotides read TGTGCCAGCAGCGTAGTCGGGCAGGGTGGCACTGAAGCTTTCTTT. Based on the CDR3 plus reference TRBV9 and TRBJ1-1, the full variable domain is DSGVTQTPKHLITATGQRVTLRCSPRSGDLSVYWYQQSLDQGLQFLIQYYNGEERAKGNILERFSAQQFPDLHSELNLSSLELGDSALYFCASSVVGQGGTEAFFGQGTRLTVV.

V gene TRBV2 combines with J gene TRBJ1-2, with D uncertain. With 4 bases removed from V and 2 bases from J, the gap between germline ends came to 11 bases. CDR1 SNHLY and CDR2 FYNNEI come from the germline V gene. CDR3 size: 14 residues. CDR3 in DNA: TGTGCCAGCAGTGGGGGAGAGGGCAACTATGGCTACACCTTC. Its translation: CASSGGEGNYGYTF.

The rearrangement joins TRBV27 to TRBJ2-1; TRBD2 matches 9 bases. CDR1 is MNHEY and CDR2 is SMNVEV in the germline V gene (reference sequence). The CDR3 extends over 15 amino acids. V gave up 7 bases and J gave up 4 bases; unmatched junction bases: 8. CDR3 nucleotide sequence: TGTGCCAGCATAAAGTATAGCGGGGGATACAATGAGCAGTTCTTC. This gives the protein CASIKYSGGYNEQFF.

The chain recombines TRBV29-1 with TRBJ2-1; D is unresolved. V lost 5 bases, J lost 1 base, and 18 bases lay in between. Germline assignment: CDR1 SQVTM and CDR2 ANQGSEA. This CDR3 comprises 16 residues. The CDR3 DNA follows: TGCAGCGTTCGTGGCACACCGGGCAGATCCTACAATGAGCAGTTCTTC. Its translation: CSVRGTPGRSYNEQFF.

This chain joins TRBV3-1 and TRBJ2-7, with 10 bases aligning to TRBD2. The V gene end was trimmed by 4 bases and the J gene end by 3 bases; junction bases not matched to a gene: 12. This CDR3 is 17 amino acids long. From germline, CDR1 is LGHDT and CDR2 YNNKEL (reference sequence). CDR3 residues: CASSPSSGGLGRYEQYF. CDR3 nucleotide sequence: TGTGCCAGCAGCCCGTCTAGCGGGGGACTGGGACGCTACGAGCAGTACTTC.